These 11 T cell receptor beta chains were sequenced from one sample in a study of T cell repertoires in cytomegalovirus infection. Antigens for these TCRs are unknown. TCRdb reprocessed the reads via MiXCR and lists one record per CDR3 protein. The table has under 300,000 distinct CDR3 sequences, roughly a fifth seen once. Here the sequenced sample was cultured PBMCs, taken from culture after CMV antigen stimulation. These receptors were obtained from a human donor in good health (CMV status not recorded). Some clones in this sample may be carry-over from other donors' samples.

The table lists this clonotype with many counts. This sequence joins TRBV20-1 and TRBJ2-5; weak D call: TRBD2 (7 bases). Germline V gene sequence: CDR1 DFQATT, CDR2 SNEGSKA (reference sequence). Trimming removed 3 bases from V and 5 bases from J, with 10 bases in between. This CDR3 has 12 amino acids. This CDR3 reads CSASGGAETQYF. The DNA for the CDR3 is TGCAGTGCTAGTGGGGGGGCGGAGACCCAGTACTTC.

The V call is TRBV7-6, the J call TRBJ2-7, with D possibly TRBD1 on 6 matching bases. Germline V CDR1 and CDR2: SGHVS, FNYEAQ. V gave up 1 base and J gave up 3 bases, with 7 bases separating them. The CDR3 runs 13 residues. Written as DNA, the CDR3 is TGTGCCAGCAGCTTAGGGGACAACTACGAGCAGTACGTC. It encodes CASSLGDNYEQYV.

This clonotype has only one observation. This chain connects TRBV20-1 to TRBJ2-7, with a possible D match to TRBD1 (6 bases). V dropped 6 bases and J dropped 2 bases, with 11 bases sitting between them. This CDR3 is 12 amino acids long. The germline gives CDR1 DFQATT, CDR2 SNEGSKA (reference sequence). CDR3: CSAPQGTYEQYF. Written as DNA, the CDR3 is TGCAGTGCCCCGCAGGGGACCTACGAGCAGTACTTC.

This rearrangement joins TRBV7-9 to TRBJ2-7, with a weak D call TRBD2 (5 bases). V dropped 4 bases and J dropped 2 bases, with 6 bases sitting between them. The CDR3 is 12 residues long. Germline V lookup: CDR1 SEHNR, CDR2 FQNEAQ (reference sequence). CDR3 coding DNA: TGTGCCAGCAGCTACGGGACCTACGAGCAGTACGTC. It yields the protein CASSYGTYEQYV.

This chain uses TRBV5-6 with TRBJ2-1; 7 nucleotides match TRBD2. This CDR3 region has 16 residues. The junction had 10 bases not matched to a gene; V was cut back by 7 bases and J by 0 bases. Germline V gives CDR1 SGHDT, CDR2 YYEEEE. The CDR3 coding sequence is TGTGCCAGCCATCGGAGCGGGATGAGCTCCTACAATGAGCAGTTCTTC. Its protein product is CASHRSGMSSYNEQFF.

In its sample, this clonotype was seen many times. CDR3 sequence reads: CASSLAKLAGAKNIQYF. CDR3 DNA: TGTGCCAGCAGCTTAGCGAAACTAGCGGGAGCCAAAAACATTCAGTACTTC. The chain is built from TRBV7-2 and TRBJ2-4, with 9 bases lining up with TRBD2. The length of the CDR3 is 17 residues. The germline CDR1 and CDR2 sequences are SGHTA and FQGNSA. Trimming took 0 bases from V and 0 from J; bases not matched to a gene: 3.

This clonotype has ten or more counts. V is TRBV6-5 and J is TRBJ2-5; 10 nucleotides line up with TRBD2. With V trimmed by 2 bases and J by 7 bases, 7 bases remained unmatched. Germline CDR1 reads MNHEY; CDR2 reads SVGAGI. The CDR3 contains 15 residues. CDR3 region: CASSYMLAGEGTQYF. The DNA for the CDR3 is TGTGCCAGCAGTTACATGCTAGCGGGAGAAGGGACCCAGTACTTC.

This CDR3 reads CASSGRPMNTEAFF. CDR3 sequence (DNA): TGTGCCAGCTCGGGACGGCCGATGAACACTGAAGCTTTCTTT. V gene TRBV27 combines with J gene TRBJ1-1, with D maybe TRBD1 (5 bases). The CDR3 has 14 amino acids. Germline CDR1 is MNHEY and CDR2 is SMNVEV (reference sequence). Trimming took 8 bases from V and 0 from J, leaving 13 bases between them.

The CDR3 region has the DNA TGTGCCAGCAGTTCCAGGGGGCTCTCCTACGAGCAGTACTTC. This encodes CASSSRGLSYEQYF. This chain connects TRBV12-3 or TRBV12-4 to TRBJ2-7; 8 nucleotides match TRBD1. The CDR3 is made up of 14 amino acids. Trimming cost V 4 bases and J 0 bases; bases outside gene matches: 2.

This clonotype has a handful of counts. This sequence joins TRBV29-1 and TRBJ2-7, with 8 bases aligning to TRBD2. Germline V gene data show CDR1 as SQVTM and CDR2 as ANQGSEA. The CDR3 spans 13 residues. After removal of 4 bases from V and 0 bases from J, the junction contained 2 bases not matched to a gene. This CDR3 is CSVAGGDSYEQYF. The CDR3 nucleotides are TGCAGCGTTGCGGGAGGGGACTCCTACGAGCAGTACTTC.

This clonotype was observed at least ten times. The CDR3 nucleotides are TGTGCCAGCAGCTTAGCAGGGGGCGACTCCTACGAGCAGTACTTC. Translating it yields CASSLAGGDSYEQYF. This chain connects TRBV7-2 to TRBJ2-7; TRBD1 agrees at 7 bases. V trimming: 0 bases; J trimming: 0 bases; junction bases outside the gene matches: 2. Germline CDR1 and CDR2: SGHTA and FQGNSA. The CDR3 loop spans 15 amino acids.